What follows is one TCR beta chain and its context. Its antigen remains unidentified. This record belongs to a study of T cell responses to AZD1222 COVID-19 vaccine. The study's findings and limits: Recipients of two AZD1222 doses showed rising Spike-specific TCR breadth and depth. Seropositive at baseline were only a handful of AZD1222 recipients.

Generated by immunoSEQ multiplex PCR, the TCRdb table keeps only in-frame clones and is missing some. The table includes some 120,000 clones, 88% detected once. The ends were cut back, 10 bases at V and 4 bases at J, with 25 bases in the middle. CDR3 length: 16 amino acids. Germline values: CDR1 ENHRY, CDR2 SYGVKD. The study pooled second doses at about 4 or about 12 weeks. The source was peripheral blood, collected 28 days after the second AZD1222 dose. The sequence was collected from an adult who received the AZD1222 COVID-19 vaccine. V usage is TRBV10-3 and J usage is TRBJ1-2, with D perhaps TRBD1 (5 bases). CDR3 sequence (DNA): TGTGCCACCTATACCGGGGCTCGATCCTTCCGCTATGGCTACACCTTC. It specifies CATYTGARSFRYGYTF.